A single sample is the source of the 29 T cell receptor beta chains below, sequenced in a study of blood T cell repertoires in COVID-19. The repertoire was sequenced with immunoSEQ multiplex PCR; TCRdb's copy has only in-frame clones and lacks some. This sample has more than 400,000 clones, with approximately 90% found just once. The sequencing sample was made of PBMCs or T cells enriched from blood (not recorded which). These receptors were taken from a young woman who had recovered from COVID-19.

In this sample, this clone turned up once. The genes are TRBV7-9 and TRBJ2-5, with 7 bases fitting TRBD2. This CDR3 has 13 amino acids. V lost 7 bases to trimming and J lost 7 bases; unmatched junction nucleotides: 9. The germline V gene has CDR1 SEHNR and CDR2 FQNEAQ (reference sequence). CDR3 coding DNA: TGTGCCAGCAATCACCCGGGGGAGGGGACCCAGTACTTC. Residues: CASNHPGEGTQYF. The whole variable domain, remainder taken from reference TRBV7-9 and TRBJ2-5, is DTGVSQNPRHKITKRGQNVTFRCDPISEHNRLYWYRQTLGQGPEFLTYFQNEAQLEKSRLLSDRFSAERPKGSFSTLEIQRTEQGDSAMYLCASNHPGEGTQYFGPGTRLLVL.

The chain combines TRBV20-1 with TRBJ2-1; weak D call: TRBD1 (6 bases). CDR3 length equals 14 residues. Deletions cut 3 bases from V and 8 bases from J, with 17 bases between. Germline lookup yields CDR1 DFQATT and CDR2 SNEGSKA (reference sequence). The CDR3 loop reads CSASVTGKGDEQFF. CDR3 nucleotides: TGCAGTGCTAGTGTCACAGGGAAAGGAGATGAGCAGTTCTTC.

The genes are TRBV10-3 and TRBJ1-1, with 7 bases matching TRBD1. CDR3 length: 15 amino acids. J lost 4 bases, V lost 0 bases, and 5 bases had no gene match. Germline values: CDR1 ENHRY, CDR2 SYGVKD. This CDR3 reads CAISESVSGGTEAFF. For the CDR3, the DNA is TGTGCCATCAGTGAGTCGGTCTCAGGGGGCACTGAAGCTTTCTTT.

The chain joins TRBV25-1 to TRBJ2-3, with a possible D match to TRBD2 (5 bases). Germline V gene lookup returns CDR1 MGHDK and CDR2 SYGVNS. The CDR3 has 13 amino acids. Trimming left V 6 bases short and J 3 bases short, with 10 bases between. CDR3 sequence (DNA): TGTGCCAGCAGCCGGGTAGCGACAGATACGCAGTATTTT. This encodes CASSRVATDTQYF.

This clone appeared a single time. The chain is built from TRBV29-1 and TRBJ1-2; 10 bases map to TRBD1. This CDR3 contains 14 residues. The germline gives CDR1 SQVTM, CDR2 ANQGSEA. The V segment lost 2 bases and the J segment 2 bases; nucleotides outside the gene matches: 2. As DNA, the CDR3 is TGCAGCGTTGAAATGACAGGGGGCAACTATGGCTACACCTTC. Translated: CSVEMTGGNYGYTF.

For this clone: Other DNA sequences in this specimen translate into the identical CDR3. V and J are TRBV6-5 and TRBJ2-3; D is perhaps TRBD2 (6 bases). The CDR3 contains 14 residues. Germline CDR1 is MNHEY and CDR2 is SVGAGI. V gave up 4 bases and J gave up 2 bases, with 10 bases separating them. The CDR3 coding sequence is TGTGCCAGCAGTTCCCCGGGACTCACAGATACGCAGTATTTT. Translation gives CASSSPGLTDTQYF.

This chain uses TRBV27 with TRBJ1-1, with D possibly being TRBD1 (6 bases). Trimming took 7 bases from V and 8 from J, leaving 23 bases between them. The germline CDR1 and CDR2 sequences are MNHEY and SMNVEV (reference sequence). This CDR3 has 15 residues. Here the CDR3 reads CASKTATGSSLEAFF. In DNA, the CDR3 is TGTGCCAGCAAGACCGCGACAGGAAGTTCTTTGGAAGCTTTCTTT.

J is TRBJ2-7 and V is TRBV5-4; the D gene is possibly TRBD1 (6 bases). V lost 7 bases, J lost 0 bases, and 14 bases lay in between. The CDR3 covers 14 residues. Germline V gene data show CDR1 as SGHNT and CDR2 as YYREEE (reference sequence). CDR3 in DNA: TGTGCCAGCGGCCGAACAGGGAGCTCCTACGAGCAGTACTTC. This gives the protein CASGRTGSSYEQYF.

This clone was seen only once. The V gene is TRBV30, the J gene TRBJ1-2; D is unclear. CDR3 size: 14 residues. Trimming shortened V by 2 bases and J by 4 bases, and 14 bases separated the two germline ends. CDR1 and CDR2 from the germline V gene are GTSNPN and SVGIG (reference sequence). The CDR3 region is CAWSKEGGSYGYTF. CDR3 bases: TGTGCCTGGAGTAAAGAGGGAGGGTCCTATGGCTACACCTTC.

The chain uses TRBV2 and TRBJ1-2, with D unresolved. CDR1 and CDR2 from the germline V gene are SNHLY and FYNNEI. This CDR3 is 14 amino acids long. V lost 5 bases and J lost 3, with 13 bases in between. The CDR3, as DNA: TGTGCCAGCAGTCCACGATCCCTAGACTATGGCTACACCTTC. Amino acids: CASSPRSLDYGYTF.

The CDR3 loop reads CASSVGAFERGITDTQYF. Written as DNA, the CDR3 is TGTGCCAGCAGCGTGGGGGCTTTCGAGCGGGGGATCACAGATACGCAGTATTTT. The V and J genes are TRBV9 and TRBJ2-3; 8 bases are a match to TRBD2. V shed 2 bases and J 2 bases; nucleotides not matched to a gene: 13. This CDR3 spans 18 amino acids. Per germline, CDR1 SGDLS and CDR2 YYNGEE.

This chain uses TRBV6-1 with TRBJ1-3, with TRBD1 as a possible D gene (6 bases). The length of the CDR3 is 16 residues. Trimming left V 2 bases short and J 2 bases short, with 13 bases between. CDR1 and CDR2 (germline): MNHNS, SASEGT. This chain's CDR3 is CASSENREVAGNTIYF. CDR3 bases: TGTGCCAGCAGTGAAAACAGGGAAGTGGCTGGAAACACCATATATTTT.

This clone was observed a few times. CDR3 sequence (DNA): TGTGCCAGCACCAAGGACAGAAGCGACTATGGCTACACCTTC. Amino acids: CASTKDRSDYGYTF. V usage is TRBV2 and J usage is TRBJ1-2; D possibly corresponds to TRBD1 (6 bases). In germline, CDR1 is SNHLY, CDR2 FYNNEI. The V and J ends lost 7 bases and 3 bases respectively, with 15 bases between them. The CDR3 extends over 14 amino acids.

The genes are TRBV9 and TRBJ2-5; TRBD2 agrees at 15 bases. There are 18 residues in the CDR3. CDR1 and CDR2 from the germline V gene are SGDLS and YYNGEE. Trimming cost V 4 bases and J 3 bases; bases outside gene matches: 10. The CDR3 loop is CASSPGLAGGPAEETQYF. The CDR3 coding sequence is TGTGCCAGCAGCCCGGGACTAGCGGGGGGCCCGGCAGAAGAGACCCAGTACTTC.

In this sample, this clone turned up once. This chain connects TRBV2 to TRBJ2-6; no reliable D call. The V end lost 6 bases, the J end lost 5 bases, and 14 bases lay between the germline ends. The CDR3 contains 15 residues. Germline V gene lookup returns CDR1 SNHLY and CDR2 FYNNEI. CDR3 region: CASRATAAWANVLTF. As DNA, the CDR3 is TGTGCCAGCAGAGCGACCGCTGCCTGGGCCAACGTCCTGACTTTC.

The gene calls are TRBV6-2 or TRBV6-3 and TRBJ1-1; 7 bases are a match to TRBD1. Germline V lookup: CDR1 MNHEY, CDR2 SVGEGT. This CDR3 is built from 15 residues. V was pared by 5 bases and J by 4 bases, with 10 bases of the junction left unmatched. CDR3 loop: CASSDRDVKGTEAFF. The CDR3 DNA reads TGTGCCAGCAGTGACAGGGATGTTAAGGGCACTGAAGCTTTCTTT.

The chain employs TRBV30 and TRBJ1-5; 7 bases map to TRBD1. V gave up 5 bases and J gave up 7 bases; unmatched junction bases: 5. The CDR3 is 12 amino acids. Germline V gene data show CDR1 as GTSNPN and CDR2 as SVGIG (reference sequence). Here the CDR3 DNA reads TGTGCCTGGGGCAGGGGGGCCCAGCCCCAGCATTTT. It encodes CAWGRGAQPQHF.

The genes are TRBV10-3 and TRBJ1-5; no definite D call. Germline V lookup: CDR1 ENHRY, CDR2 SYGVKD. V was cut by 2 bases and J by 3 bases, with 11 bases left in between. The CDR3 extends over 15 amino acids. This CDR3 reads CAISEGQINNQPQHF. CDR3 in DNA: TGTGCCATCAGTGAGGGTCAGATAAACAATCAGCCCCAGCATTTT.

V and J are TRBV2 and TRBJ1-2; 10 nucleotides line up with TRBD1. CDR1 is SNHLY and CDR2 is FYNNEI in the germline V gene. V gave up 6 bases and J gave up 6 bases; unmatched junction bases: 4. The CDR3 loop spans 13 amino acids. CDR3 amino acids: CASRRQGADGYTF. CDR3 bases: TGTGCCAGCAGAAGACAGGGGGCGGATGGCTACACCTTC.

The V call is TRBV30, the J call TRBJ2-1, with TRBD2 matching 13 bases. Germline CDR1 GTSNPN, CDR2 SVGIG (reference sequence). Unmatched junction bases numbered 16, after V lost 5 bases and J lost 9 bases. The CDR3 contains 17 residues. The CDR3 reads CAWPFGTSGGAFGEQFF. The CDR3 DNA reads as TGTGCCTGGCCCTTCGGAACTAGCGGGGGGGCCTTTGGTGAGCAGTTCTTC.

The chain recombines TRBV2 with TRBJ1-5; D unclear. The V end was cut by 7 bases, the J end by 7 bases, with 11 bases between. This CDR3 is 12 amino acids long. In germline, CDR1 is SNHLY, CDR2 FYNNEI. The CDR3 loop is CASTRGEQPQHF. The CDR3 DNA follows: TGTGCCAGCACGCGGGGAGAACAGCCCCAGCATTTT.

This clone was seen more than once but under ten times. V and J are TRBV6-5 and TRBJ1-2; D not resolved. From germline, CDR1 is MNHEY and CDR2 SVGAGI. Deletions cut 4 bases from V and 8 bases from J, with 8 bases between. CDR3 size: 11 residues. The CDR3 loop reads CASSSRAGYTF. The CDR3, as DNA: TGTGCCAGCAGTTCCCGAGCGGGCTACACCTTC.

Note on this clone: Other nucleotide sequences in the sample specify the same CDR3. The CDR3 protein is CASSVGELYGYTF. The CDR3 DNA follows: TGTGCCAGCAGCGTCGGGGAATTATATGGCTACACCTTC. V usage is TRBV9 and J usage is TRBJ1-2, with D hard to call. V shed 2 bases and J shed 5 bases, with 10 bases lying between them. Germline-derived CDR1 and CDR2 are SGDLS and YYNGEE. The CDR3 is 13 residues long.

The J gene is TRBJ2-2, the V gene TRBV4-1, with TRBD1 matching 10 bases. From germline, CDR1 is MGHRA and CDR2 YSYEKL. The CDR3 extends over 18 amino acids. The junction had 6 bases not matched to a gene; V was cut back by 2 bases and J by 0 bases. CDR3 DNA: TGCGCCAGCAGCCAACCGGGACAGGGGATCCCGAACACCGGGGAGCTGTTTTTT. It encodes CASSQPGQGIPNTGELFF.

The V and J genes are TRBV5-1 and TRBJ2-3; D gene uncertain. The germline gives CDR1 SGHRS, CDR2 YFSETQ. V lost 4 bases and J lost 0, with 9 bases in between. CDR3 length: 14 amino acids. In DNA form, the CDR3 reads TGCGCCAGCAGCCCGGTGACAAGCACAGATACGCAGTATTTT. Residues: CASSPVTSTDTQYF. Full variable domain (remainder filled in from reference TRBV5-1 and TRBJ2-3): KAGVTQTPRYLIKTRGQQVTLSCSPISGHRSVSWYQQTPGQGLQFLFEYFSETQRNKGNFPGRFSGRQFSNSRSEMNVSTLELGDSALYLCASSPVTSTDTQYFGPGTRLTVL.

The rearrangement links TRBV3-1 (or the pseudogene TRBV3-2) to TRBJ2-3; 12 bases align to TRBD2. CDR1 is LGHDT and CDR2 is YNNKEL in the germline V gene (reference sequence). V was clipped by 1 base and J by 3 bases; unmatched bases: 5. CDR3 length: 17 residues. The CDR3 sequence is CASSQGTTSGGTDTQYF. The CDR3 nucleotides read TGTGCCAGCAGCCAAGGTACTACTAGCGGGGGGACAGATACGCAGTATTTT.

The rearrangement joins TRBV6-4 to TRBJ2-7; 11 bases agree with TRBD2. V shed 0 bases and J 1 base; nucleotides not matched to a gene: 8. The germline gives CDR1 MRHNA, CDR2 SNTAGT. This CDR3 contains 18 residues. CDR3 loop: CASSDSPSGGPRSYEQYF. The CDR3 bases are TGTGCCAGCAGTGACTCTCCTAGCGGGGGGCCCCGTTCCTACGAGCAGTACTTC.

V usage is TRBV5-1 and J usage is TRBJ1-1; 8 bases are a match to TRBD1. CDR1 is SGHRS, CDR2 YFSETQ, per germline. Trimming at V came to 4 bases and at J to 10 bases, leaving 15 bases not matched to a gene. The CDR3 is 15 amino acids. CDR3: CASSRLPQGASGAFF. DNA for the CDR3: TGCGCCAGCAGCCGCCTACCCCAGGGGGCAAGTGGAGCTTTCTTT.

V is TRBV27 and J is TRBJ1-2, with D possibly being TRBD1 (6 bases). The CDR3 loop spans 17 amino acids. Per germline, CDR1 MNHEY and CDR2 SMNVEV (reference sequence). Trimming shortened V by 4 bases and J by 4 bases, and 22 bases separated the two germline ends. In DNA form, the CDR3 reads TGTGCCAGCAGTTCCAGGACAGACACTTATTCTTCCTATGGCTACACCTTC. This gives the protein CASSSRTDTYSSYGYTF.